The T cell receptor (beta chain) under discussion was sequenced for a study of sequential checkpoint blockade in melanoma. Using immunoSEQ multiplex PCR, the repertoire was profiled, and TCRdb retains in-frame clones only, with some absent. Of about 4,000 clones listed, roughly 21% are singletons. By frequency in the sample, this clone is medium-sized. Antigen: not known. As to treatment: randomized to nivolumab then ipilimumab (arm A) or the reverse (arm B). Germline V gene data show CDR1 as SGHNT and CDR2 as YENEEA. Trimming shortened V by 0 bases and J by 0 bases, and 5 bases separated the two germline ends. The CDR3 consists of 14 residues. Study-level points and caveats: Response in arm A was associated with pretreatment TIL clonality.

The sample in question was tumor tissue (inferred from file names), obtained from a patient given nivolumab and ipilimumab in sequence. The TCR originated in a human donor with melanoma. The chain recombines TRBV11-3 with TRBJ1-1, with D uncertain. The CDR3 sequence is CASSLDWVNTEAFF. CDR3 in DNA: TGTGCCAGCAGCTTAGATTGGGTGAACACTGAAGCTTTCTTT.